This T cell receptor beta chain was obtained from a study of blood T cell repertoires in COVID-19. This CDR3 is 18 amino acids long. Methods used by the authors: Reference gene primer amplification gave nucleated cell count estimates. Method: immunoSEQ multiplex PCR; TCRdb's copy keeps in-frame clones and lacks some. V, J and clone size were drawn from that table, and D and trimming were deduced from the DNA. The repertoire consists of about 200,000 clones, with roughly 83% occurring once and the leading ten covering approximately 30%. The sample was peripheral blood. The J gene is TRBJ2-3, the V gene TRBV21-1; the table's D call of TRBD1 was not tested on the DNA. TRBV21-1 is given as a pseudogene. This sequence was found in a man aged 35 to 55 with acute or convalescent COVID-19. CDR3 sequence reads: CASSKACQLQGGTDTQYF. In DNA, the CDR3 is TGTGCCAGCAGCAAAGCGTGTCAGTTACAGGGTGGAACAGATACGCAGTATTTT.